The present T cell receptor (beta chain) was sequenced within a study of human thymus T cells. Study-wide points: Thymic and blood repertoires appeared to display a bias in their usage of V and J genes.

All available leukocytes, rather than a set cell count, yielded the blood DNA. The data were produced by immunoSEQ multiplex PCR, yet TCRdb's version contains in-frame clones alone and is incomplete. The profile covers roughly 60,000 clones, with about 94% appearing a single time and about 6.5% taken by the ten largest. The germline V gene encodes CDR1 MNHNS and CDR2 SASEGT. The CDR3 sequence is 13 residues long. Between the trimmed V and J ends, which lost 6 bases and 3 bases, there was a span of 12 bases. A single count supports this clone. Antigen specificity is unknown. J is TRBJ2-7 and V is TRBV6-1; perhaps TRBD2 as D (5 bases). The sequenced sample was blood. This receptor was identified in a boy in the first two years of life with a congenital heart defect but otherwise immunologically healthy. The CDR3 protein is CASRSSLLYEQYF. The DNA of the CDR3 is TGTGCCAGCAGGTCTAGCCTCCTCTACGAGCAGTACTTC.